These 27 T cell receptor beta chains were all obtained from the same sample, sequenced in a study of T cell clonality in common variable immunodeficiency. Sequenced by immunoSEQ multiplex PCR; TCRdb stores in-frame clones only, minus some. The sample counts over 35,000 clones, none seen once; the ten largest own about 0.68%. The sequencing input was peripheral blood mononuclear cells. The receptors shown here come from a person aged 18 to 75 in good health.

This clone was seen repeatedly, ten times or more. Read sequence stops 3 residues before the CDR3 end, and the germline J gene provides the missing end. The chain uses TRBV5-1 and TRBJ2-7, with TRBD2 identical over 9 bases. This CDR3 is built from 18 residues. V shed 4 bases and J 4 bases; nucleotides not matched to a gene: 18. Germline CDR1 is SGHRS and CDR2 is YFSETQ. The sequenced CDR3 bases are TGCGCCAGCAGCAGCTTGGGGGTCGGAGCGGGAGGAAAGTACGAG. It specifies CASSSLGVGAGGKYE. The whole CDR3 protein reads CASSSLGVGAGGKYEQYF.

This clone occurred a few times. Coverage ceases 3 residues before the CDR3 finishes, and the germline J gene fills in the end. This sample includes further DNA sequences coding for the same CDR3. The rearrangement uses TRBV6-1 and TRBJ2-1; tentative D call: TRBD1 (6 bases). Germline CDR1 is MNHNS and CDR2 is SASEGT. The V and J ends lost 4 bases and 4 bases respectively, with 14 bases between them. CDR3 length: 15 amino acids. The covered CDR3 bases are TGTGCCAGCAGTGGGGTGGACAGAAATTACAATGAG. Encoded protein: CASSGVDRNYNE. The whole CDR3 is CASSGVDRNYNEQFF.

This clone came up many times. Read data end 3 residues before the CDR3 end; the end is taken from the germline J gene. This chain connects TRBV5-6 to TRBJ2-7; tentative D call: TRBD2 (6 bases). Germline V lookup: CDR1 SGHDT, CDR2 YYEEEE. The CDR3 loop spans 15 amino acids. V shed 3 bases and J shed 0 bases, with 13 bases lying between them. CDR3: CASSYSGRSSYEQYF. The DNA read from the CDR3 is TGTGCCAGCAGCTATAGCGGCAGAAGCTCCTACGAG.

At least ten counts were recorded for this clone. The read ends 3 residues shy of where the CDR3 ends; the end is completed using the germline J gene. The V gene is TRBV12-3 or TRBV12-4, the J gene TRBJ2-7, with TRBD2 matching 7 bases. V lost 1 base to trimming and J lost 1 base; unmatched junction nucleotides: 4. The CDR3 is 15 amino acids. The CDR3 spells CASSLGGGRSYEQYF. The CDR3 DNA, read in part, is TGTGCCAGCAGTTTAGGGGGGGGGAGATCCTACGAG.

As concerns this clone: A much larger clonotype is one base distant, so this may be a read error. The read is 3 residues too short to cover the CDR3 end, so that end is filled in from the germline J gene. The V and J genes are TRBV5-1 and TRBJ2-7; 8 bases are shared with TRBD1. This CDR3 is 16 amino acids long. The germline V gene has CDR1 SGHRS and CDR2 YFSETQ. The CDR3 loop is CAGSLGFRTGSYEQYF. CDR3 DNA (partial): TGCGCCGGCAGCTTGGGCTTCCGGACAGGGAGTTACGAG.

This clone occurred many times. The read falls 3 residues short of the CDR3 end, and the missing part is taken from the germline J gene. The chain is built from TRBV20-1 and TRBJ1-2; TRBD1 is a possible D gene (6 bases). The CDR3 contains 17 residues. The V gene's germline CDR1 is DFQATT and CDR2 SNEGSKA (reference sequence). CDR3 bases read: TGCAGTGCTAGGCGATTCCTCCCCGGGACAACCACCCGCAGC. Translated, it gives CSARRFLPGTTTRS. The full CDR3 reads CSARRFLPGTTTRSYTF.

This clone was recorded at least ten times. The CDR3 goes on 3 residues after the read ends, and that part is filled in from the germline J gene. V usage is TRBV12-3 or TRBV12-4 and J usage is TRBJ1-3; D is uncertain. Trimming took 6 bases from V and 1 from J, leaving 10 bases between them. The CDR3 contains 14 residues. The covered CDR3 bases are TGTGCCAGCAGCTCCTTGACATCTGGAAACACC. Protein product: CASSSLTSGNT. Given in full, the CDR3 is CASSSLTSGNTIYF.

This clone was found many times. The read terminates 3 residues before the CDR3 end, so the remaining end is supplied by the germline J gene. The chain employs TRBV7-6 and TRBJ1-1; 7 bases align to TRBD1. CDR3 length: 14 amino acids. With V trimmed by 5 bases and J by 6 bases, 9 bases remained unmatched. Germline V gives CDR1 SGHVS, CDR2 FNYEAQ. CDR3 region: CASSLRQGGSEAFF. The CDR3 bases that were read are TGTGCCAGCAGCCTACGACAGGGAGGGTCTGAA.

This clone was counted at least ten times. The read comes to an end 3 residues before the CDR3 does, leaving the germline J gene to fill in the end. The rearrangement links TRBV20-1 to TRBJ2-7; 8 positions agree with TRBD2. With V trimmed by 0 bases and J by 0 bases, 7 bases remained unmatched. This CDR3 is 16 amino acids long. The germline gives CDR1 DFQATT, CDR2 SNEGSKA (reference sequence). The CDR3 DNA, read in part, is TGCAGTGCTAGAGAAGAGATAGCGGGGACCTCCTACGAG. Its protein product is CSAREEIAGTSYE. The whole CDR3 region reads CSAREEIAGTSYEQYF.

This clone was found many times. Read data end 3 residues before the CDR3 end; the end is taken from the germline J gene. The chain recombines TRBV19 with TRBJ1-5, with 8 bases identical to TRBD1. CDR1 is LNHDA and CDR2 is SQIVND in the germline V gene (reference sequence). With V trimmed by 5 bases and J by 2 bases, 11 bases remained unmatched. There are 17 residues in the CDR3. CDR3 bases read: TGTGCCAGTAGTCCAGGACAGGGCCGCGATGGCAATCAGCCC. Translated: CASSPGQGRDGNQP. The full CDR3 protein is CASSPGQGRDGNQPQHF. Full variable domain (outside the CDR3, taken from reference TRBV19 and TRBJ1-5): DGGITQSPKYLFRKEGQNVTLSCEQNLNHDAMYWYRQDPGQGLRLIYYSQIVNDFQKGDIAEGYSVSREKKESFPLTVTSAQKNPTAFYLCASSPGQGRDGNQPQHFGDGTRLSIL.

The sample holds many counts of this clone. The CDR3 end lies 3 residues beyond the end of the read and is filled in from the germline J gene. The chain combines TRBV7-9 with TRBJ2-5; D is perhaps TRBD1 (7 bases). The CDR3 is 14 amino acids. The germline V gene has CDR1 SEHNR and CDR2 FQNEAQ (reference sequence). V was shortened by 3 bases and J by 4 bases, with 12 bases between the two germline ends. The part of the CDR3 DNA that was read is TGTGCCAGCAGCTTGGAGGGGGCTGGAGAGACC. This translates into CASSLEGAGET. The whole CDR3 sequence reads CASSLEGAGETQYF.

This clone was counted ten times or more. The read comes to an end 3 residues before the CDR3 does, leaving the germline J gene to fill in the end. The chain is built from TRBV20-1 and TRBJ1-1, with 9 bases matching TRBD1. From germline, CDR1 is DFQATT and CDR2 SNEGSKA (reference sequence). The length of the CDR3 is 15 residues. The J segment lost 0 bases and the V segment lost 2 bases, leaving 4 bases of the junction unmatched. The CDR3 bases that were read are TGCAGTGCTAGATCAGGACAGGGGTTGAACACTGAA. Amino acids: CSARSGQGLNTE. The whole CDR3 is CSARSGQGLNTEAFF.

In its sample, this clone was seen many times. The observed sequence ends 3 residues before the CDR3 terminus, with the missing tail filled in from the germline J gene. This chain links TRBV5-6 with TRBJ1-5; no reliable D call. CDR3 length: 13 residues. Germline lookup yields CDR1 SGHDT and CDR2 YYEEEE. The ends were cut back, 2 bases at V and 4 bases at J, with 7 bases in the middle. CDR3 region: CASSLTGNQPQHF. Partial CDR3 DNA: TGTGCCAGCAGCTTAACCGGTAATCAGCCC.

The table lists this clone with many counts. The CDR3 is cut off 3 residues early in the read; its end comes from the germline J gene. J is TRBJ1-1 and V is TRBV7-3; D remains ambiguous. Germline assignment: CDR1 SGHTA and CDR2 FQGTGA. This CDR3 is built from 15 residues. V gave up 0 bases and J gave up 6 bases, with 14 bases separating them. The CDR3 loop is CASSLTRAPLSEAFF. The covered CDR3 bases are TGTGCCAGCAGCTTAACGCGGGCCCCCCTATCTGAA.

This clone was recorded many times. The read terminates 3 residues before the CDR3 end, so the remaining end is supplied by the germline J gene. The chain joins TRBV5-1 to TRBJ1-4; 9 positions agree with TRBD1. Per germline, CDR1 SGHRS and CDR2 YFSETQ. The V gene end was trimmed by 4 bases and the J gene end by 8 bases; junction bases not matched to a gene: 6. The CDR3 is 14 amino acids. The CDR3 DNA, read in part, is TGCGCCAGCAGCAAACCGGGACAGGGAGAAAAA. Its translation: CASSKPGQGEK. The entire CDR3 reads CASSKPGQGEKLFF.

This clone has at least ten counts. The CDR3 end lies 3 residues beyond the end of the read and is filled in from the germline J gene. The chain links TRBV5-1 to TRBJ1-4; no clear D gene. This CDR3 comprises 15 residues. The germline gives CDR1 SGHRS, CDR2 YFSETQ. Deletions cut 4 bases from V and 7 bases from J, with 17 bases between. The CDR3 sequence is CASSPVAQSSEKLFF. Incomplete CDR3 DNA: TGCGCCAGCAGCCCCGTCGCCCAGTCGAGTGAAAAA.

This clone was observed many times. Sequencing ends 3 residues short of the CDR3 end; the germline J gene provides the rest. V usage is TRBV10-2 and J usage is TRBJ2-2, with a weak D call TRBD1 (6 bases). The germline V gene encodes CDR1 WSHSY and CDR2 SAAADI. The CDR3 has 13 residues. Trimming pared 10 bases from V and 4 bases from J, leaving 13 bases between. Incomplete CDR3 DNA: TGCGCCACCCGACAGGCCGTCACCGGGGAG. Amino acids: CATRQAVTGE. The entire CDR3 reads CATRQAVTGELFF.

This clone has at least ten counts. From the germline J gene comes the end of the CDR3, since the read stops 3 residues before it. The chain couples TRBV27 to TRBJ2-3; 13 bases are shared with TRBD2. CDR1 and CDR2 from the germline V gene are MNHEY and SMNVEV (reference sequence). V lost 3 bases to trimming and J lost 2 bases; unmatched junction nucleotides: 5. The CDR3 spans 17 residues. CDR3 bases read: TGTGCCAGCAGTTTGATACTAGCGGGAGGGAACACAGATACG. Amino acid sequence: CASSLILAGGNTDT. In full, the CDR3 is CASSLILAGGNTDTQYF.

In this sample, this clone turned up many times. The CDR3 end lies 3 residues beyond the end of the read and is filled in from the germline J gene. In the same sample, other DNA sequences code for this CDR3. This chain joins TRBV20-1 and TRBJ2-3, with 8 nucleotides matching TRBD2. This CDR3 comprises 15 residues. The germline V gene has CDR1 DFQATT and CDR2 SNEGSKA (reference sequence). J lost 0 bases, V lost 6 bases, and 8 bases had no gene match. This chain's CDR3 is CSARGTSGSTDTQYF. The covered CDR3 bases are TGCAGTGCAAGGGGAACTAGCGGAAGCACAGATACG.

This clone appeared many times. The read comes to an end 3 residues before the CDR3 does, leaving the germline J gene to fill in the end. V usage is TRBV11-3 and J usage is TRBJ2-2, with 7 bases that match TRBD1. Germline loops: CDR1 SGHNT, CDR2 YENEEA. Trimming removed 4 bases from V and 1 base from J; junction bases left unmatched: 3. The CDR3 runs 15 residues. The CDR3: CASSSDRLNTGELFF. The CDR3 bases that were read are TGTGCCAGCAGCTCGGACAGGTTGAACACCGGGGAG.

At least ten counts were recorded for this clone. The read falls 3 residues short of the CDR3 end, and the missing part is taken from the germline J gene. The chain couples TRBV10-3 to TRBJ1-2, with D possibly being TRBD1 (5 bases). The V gene's germline CDR1 is ENHRY and CDR2 SYGVKD. This CDR3 comprises 15 residues. V lost 2 bases, J lost 2 bases, and 12 bases lay in between. CDR3 amino acids: CAISEGAYQNYGYTF. CDR3 DNA, as far as it was read: TGTGCCATCAGTGAGGGGGCGTACCAGAACTATGGC.

This clone appeared many times. The read is 3 residues too short to cover the CDR3 end, so that end is filled in from the germline J gene. The chain couples TRBV20-1 to TRBJ2-1, with 15 bases identical to TRBD2. Per the germline V gene, CDR1 is DFQATT and CDR2 is SNEGSKA (reference sequence). The CDR3 is made up of 16 amino acids. V lost 2 bases and J lost 3; bases outside the gene matches: 2. The CDR3 reads CSARPGLAGGYNEQFF. The sequenced part of the CDR3 DNA is TGCAGTGCTAGACCGGGACTAGCGGGAGGCTACAATGAG.

This clone was seen repeatedly, ten times or more. The read falls 3 residues short of the CDR3 end, and the missing part is taken from the germline J gene. The gene calls are TRBV20-1 and TRBJ2-3; 8 bases match TRBD1. The germline V gene has CDR1 DFQATT and CDR2 SNEGSKA (reference sequence). With V trimmed by 0 bases and J by 7 bases, 3 bases remained unmatched. The CDR3 totals 13 residues. Incomplete CDR3 DNA: TGCAGTGCTAGAGAAGCAGGGGGCCATACG. It codes for CSAREAGGHT. The full-length CDR3 reads as CSAREAGGHTQYF.

This clone was observed at least ten times. The CDR3 end is not reached by the read, which stops 3 residues before it; the germline J gene fills it in. This chain uses TRBV3-1 (or the pseudogene TRBV3-2) with TRBJ2-3; 8 bases match TRBD2. In germline, CDR1 is LGHDT, CDR2 YNNKEL (reference sequence). The ends lost 0 bases at V and 0 bases at J; junction bases unmatched: 8. This CDR3 has 18 amino acids. The chain's CDR3 is CASSQDGQRGTSTDTQYF. The CDR3 bases that were read are TGTGCCAGCAGCCAAGATGGGCAGCGGGGGACTAGCACAGATACG.

This clone came up many times. The CDR3 goes on 3 residues after the read ends, and that part is filled in from the germline J gene. The rearrangement uses TRBV4-1 and TRBJ1-5; 7 nucleotides match TRBD1. The CDR3 is made up of 16 amino acids. J gave up 9 bases and V 0 bases, and 11 bases lay outside the gene matches. Germline V lookup: CDR1 MGHRA, CDR2 YSYEKL. CDR3 region: CASSQDFGQGVPPQHF. Partial CDR3 DNA: TGCGCCAGCAGCCAAGATTTCGGTCAGGGGGTTCCGCCC.

This clone was picked up many times. From the germline J gene comes the end of the CDR3, since the read stops 3 residues before it. V gene TRBV18 combines with J gene TRBJ2-2, with a tentative D call TRBD2 (6 bases). The CDR3 spans 13 residues. CDR1 is KGHSH and CDR2 is LQKENI in the germline V gene. V lost 2 bases and J 6 bases, leaving 7 bases between the germline ends. The CDR3 bases that were read are TGTGCCAGCTCACCATCGGGGGCCGGGGAG. Protein sequence: CASSPSGAGE. The whole CDR3 reads CASSPSGAGELFF.

At least ten counts were recorded for this clone. From the germline J gene comes the end of the CDR3, since the read stops 3 residues before it. This rearrangement joins TRBV27 to TRBJ1-2; tentative D call: TRBD1 (6 bases). Looked up from germline, CDR1 is MNHEY and CDR2 is SMNVEV (reference sequence). The CDR3 sequence is 13 residues long. Trimming took off 5 bases at V and 6 bases at J, with 13 bases between the two ends. CDR3 in amino acids: CASSDTGFDGYTF. The CDR3 DNA, read in part, is TGTGCCAGCAGTGACACAGGGTTCGATGGC.